The clone carrying this TCR beta chain was observed a few times. Its specificity is not known. The treatment is: approximately nine-day PBMC culture with coronavirus spike peptide pools or control peptides (ViraFEST assay). In the ViraFEST assay, peptide-pool expansion preceded TCR sequencing of expanded clonotypes. Negative-selection isolation of CD4+ T cells was performed after approximately 11 days of culture. The data stem from a study of vaccination and CD4 T cells after COVID-19. Study background: The BNT162b2 or mRNA-1273 vaccine was given to participants in two doses. From HCoV-229E, HCoV-OC43, HCoV-NL63 and SARS-CoV-2, overlapping spike peptides were used to stimulate the cells.

The Oncomine TCR Beta short-read assay sequenced DNA from cultured CD4+ T cells. Each CDR3 protein gets one entry after TCRdb re-called the PCR reads with MiXCR. The profile shows about 15,000 distinct CDR3 sequences, 50% to 60% of them singletons. The sequencing input was CD4+ T cells from blood, cultured in vitro. The TCR comes from a human donor who had recovered from COVID-19.

CDR3 sequence: CASSLYRGGGNTIYF. In DNA form, the CDR3 reads TGTGCCAGCAGCTTATACAGGGGTGGCGGAAACACCATATATTTT. The rearrangement uses TRBV7-2 and TRBJ1-3, with 7 bases identical to TRBD1. Trimming took 2 bases from V and 4 from J; bases not matched to a gene: 5. The CDR3 runs 15 residues. Germline values: CDR1 SGHTA, CDR2 FQGNSA.